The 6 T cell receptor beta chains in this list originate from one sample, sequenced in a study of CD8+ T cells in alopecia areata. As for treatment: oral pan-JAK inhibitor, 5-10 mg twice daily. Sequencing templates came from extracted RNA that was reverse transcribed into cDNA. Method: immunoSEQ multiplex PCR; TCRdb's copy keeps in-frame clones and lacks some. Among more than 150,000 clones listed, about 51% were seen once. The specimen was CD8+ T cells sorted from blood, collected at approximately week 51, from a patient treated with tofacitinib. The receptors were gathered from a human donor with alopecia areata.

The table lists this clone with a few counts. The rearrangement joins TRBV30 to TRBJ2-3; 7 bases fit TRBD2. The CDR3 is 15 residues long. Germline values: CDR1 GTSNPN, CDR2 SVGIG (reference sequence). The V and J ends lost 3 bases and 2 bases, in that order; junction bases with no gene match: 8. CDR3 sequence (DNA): TGTGCCTGGAGAAGGGTGGGGGGGAACACAGATACGCAGTATTTT. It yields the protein CAWRRVGGNTDTQYF.

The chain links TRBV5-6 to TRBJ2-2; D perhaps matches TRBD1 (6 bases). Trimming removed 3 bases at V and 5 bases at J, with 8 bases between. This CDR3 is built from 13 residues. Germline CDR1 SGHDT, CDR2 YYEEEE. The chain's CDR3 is CASSWDKTGELFF. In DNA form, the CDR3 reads TGTGCCAGCAGCTGGGACAAGACCGGGGAGCTGTTTTTT.

The CDR3 region has the DNA TGTGCCAGCAGTTTAGACGGCGCCTACGAGCAGTACTTC. Translated, it gives CASSLDGAYEQYF. V is TRBV5-6 and J is TRBJ2-7; D unclear. From germline, CDR1 is SGHDT and CDR2 YYEEEE. This CDR3 spans 13 amino acids. V was shortened by 5 bases and J by 2 bases, with 11 bases between the two germline ends.

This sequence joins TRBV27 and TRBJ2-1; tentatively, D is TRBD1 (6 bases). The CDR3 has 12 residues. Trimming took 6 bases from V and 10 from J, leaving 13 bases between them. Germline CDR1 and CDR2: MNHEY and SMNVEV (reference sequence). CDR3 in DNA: TGTGCCAGCAGGCTCAGGGGTCGCGAGCAGTTCTTC. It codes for CASRLRGREQFF.

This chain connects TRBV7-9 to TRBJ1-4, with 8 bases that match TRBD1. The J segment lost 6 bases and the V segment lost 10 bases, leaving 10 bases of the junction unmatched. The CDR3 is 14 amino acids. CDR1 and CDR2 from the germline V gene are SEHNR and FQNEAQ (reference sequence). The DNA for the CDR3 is TGTGCCATATCTCCGGCGACAGGGGATGAAAAACTGTTTTTT. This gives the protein CAISPATGDEKLFF.

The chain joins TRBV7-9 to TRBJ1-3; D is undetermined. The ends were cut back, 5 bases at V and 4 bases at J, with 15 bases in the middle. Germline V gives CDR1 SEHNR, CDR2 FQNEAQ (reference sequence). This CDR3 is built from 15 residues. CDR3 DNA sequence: TGTGCCAGCAGCCCTCGGAGAATGGGGGGAAACACCATATATTTT. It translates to CASSPRRMGGNTIYF.